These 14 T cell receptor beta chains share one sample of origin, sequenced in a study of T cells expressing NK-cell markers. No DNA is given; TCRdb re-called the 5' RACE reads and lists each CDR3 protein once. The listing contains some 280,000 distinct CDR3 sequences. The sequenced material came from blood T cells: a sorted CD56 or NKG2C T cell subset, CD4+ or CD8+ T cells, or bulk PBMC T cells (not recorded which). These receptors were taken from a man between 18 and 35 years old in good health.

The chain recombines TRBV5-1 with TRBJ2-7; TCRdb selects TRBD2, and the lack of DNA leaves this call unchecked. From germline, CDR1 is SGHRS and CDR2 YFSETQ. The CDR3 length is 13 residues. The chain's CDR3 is CASSRDSPYEQYF. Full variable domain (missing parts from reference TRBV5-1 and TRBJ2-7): KAGVTQTPRYLIKTRGQQVTLSCSPISGHRSVSWYQQTPGQGLQFLFEYFSETQRNKGNFPGRFSGRQFSNSRSEMNVSTLELGDSALYLCASSRDSPYEQYFGPGTRLTVT.

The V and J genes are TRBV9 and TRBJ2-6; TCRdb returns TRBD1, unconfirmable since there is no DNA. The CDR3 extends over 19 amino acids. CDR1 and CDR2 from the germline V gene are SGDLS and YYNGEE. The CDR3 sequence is CASSSLRDARSSGANVLTF.

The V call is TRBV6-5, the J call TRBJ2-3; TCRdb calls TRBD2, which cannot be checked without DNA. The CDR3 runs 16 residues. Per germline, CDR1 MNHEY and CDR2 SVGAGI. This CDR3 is CASTWELAGRSDTQYF.

The CDR3 reads CASSTVIQGYQFF. The genes are TRBV5-1 and TRBJ2-1; TCRdb designates TRBD1, a call that cannot be tested without DNA. The CDR3 totals 13 residues. Germline-derived CDR1 and CDR2 are SGHRS and YFSETQ.

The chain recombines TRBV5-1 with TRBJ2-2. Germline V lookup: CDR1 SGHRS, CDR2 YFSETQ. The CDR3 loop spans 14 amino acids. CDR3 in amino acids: CATHQDGSTGELFF.

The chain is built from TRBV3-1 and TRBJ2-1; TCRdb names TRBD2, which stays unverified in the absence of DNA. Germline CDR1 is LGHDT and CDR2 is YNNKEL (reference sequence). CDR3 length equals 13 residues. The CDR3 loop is CASSLTRFDEQFF.

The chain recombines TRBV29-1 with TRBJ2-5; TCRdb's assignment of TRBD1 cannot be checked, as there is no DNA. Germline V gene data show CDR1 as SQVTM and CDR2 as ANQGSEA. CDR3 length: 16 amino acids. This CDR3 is CSVEPPEVHGGETQYF. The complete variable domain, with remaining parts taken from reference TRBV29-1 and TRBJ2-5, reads SAVISQKPSRDICQRGTSLTIQCQVDSQVTMMFWYRQQPGQSLTLIATANQGSEATYESGFVIDKFPISRPNLTFSTLTVSNMSPEDSSIYLCSVEPPEVHGGETQYFGPGTRLLVL.

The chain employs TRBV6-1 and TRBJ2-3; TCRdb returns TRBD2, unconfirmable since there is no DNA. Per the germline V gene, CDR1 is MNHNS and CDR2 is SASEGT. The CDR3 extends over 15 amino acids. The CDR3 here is CASSAVLLGSDTQYF.

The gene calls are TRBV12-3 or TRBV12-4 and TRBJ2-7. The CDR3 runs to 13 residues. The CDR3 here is CASSFSGLREQYF.

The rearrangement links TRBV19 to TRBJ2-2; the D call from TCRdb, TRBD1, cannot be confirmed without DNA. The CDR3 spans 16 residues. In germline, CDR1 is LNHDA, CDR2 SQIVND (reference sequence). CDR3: CASRGYGTGNTGELFF.

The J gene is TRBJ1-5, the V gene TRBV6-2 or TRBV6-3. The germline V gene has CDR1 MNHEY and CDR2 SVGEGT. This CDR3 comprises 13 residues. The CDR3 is CASSYWLRQPQHF.

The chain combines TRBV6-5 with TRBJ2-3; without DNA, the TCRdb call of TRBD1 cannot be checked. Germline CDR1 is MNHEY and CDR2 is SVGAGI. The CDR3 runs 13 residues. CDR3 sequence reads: CASSFRARDTQYF.

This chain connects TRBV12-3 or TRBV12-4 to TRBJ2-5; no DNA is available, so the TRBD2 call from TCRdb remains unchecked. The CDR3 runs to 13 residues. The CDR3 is CASTQREVETQYF.

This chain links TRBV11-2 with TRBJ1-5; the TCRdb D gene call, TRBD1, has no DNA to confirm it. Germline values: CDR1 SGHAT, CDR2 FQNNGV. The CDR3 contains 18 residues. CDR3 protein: CASSLDDRGRPSNQPQHF. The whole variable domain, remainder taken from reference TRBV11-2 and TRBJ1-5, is EAGVAQSPRYKIIEKRQSVAFWCNPISGHATLYWYQQILGQGPKLLIQFQNNGVVDDSQLPKDRFSAERLKGVDSTLKIQPAKLEDSAVYLCASSLDDRGRPSNQPQHFGDGTRLSIL.